These 22 T cell receptor beta chains came from one sample sequenced in a study of blood T cell repertoires in COVID-19. TCRdb's table, derived via immunoSEQ multiplex PCR, lists solely in-frame clones and lacks some. The table shows just under 90,000 clones, with about 78% occurring only once. The sample taken for sequencing was peripheral blood. These receptor sequences come from a woman over 75 with acute or convalescent COVID-19.

This chain uses TRBV27 with TRBJ2-1; TRBD1 matches at 7 bases. V was clipped by 7 bases and J by 7 bases; unmatched bases: 22. The CDR3 has 18 amino acids. Looked up from germline, CDR1 is MNHEY and CDR2 is SMNVEV (reference sequence). The chain's CDR3 is CASTRRTGTPSPENEQFF. CDR3 DNA: TGTGCCAGCACCCGCAGGACAGGAACACCCTCACCCGAAAATGAGCAGTTCTTC.

The rearrangement uses TRBV7-9 and TRBJ1-1; 7 bases are shared with TRBD1. Germline loops: CDR1 SEHNR, CDR2 FQNEAQ (reference sequence). CDR3 length equals 15 residues. With V trimmed by 5 bases and J by 0 bases, 6 bases remained unmatched. The CDR3 loop reads CASSLQGTMNTEAFF. The CDR3 DNA is TGTGCCAGCAGCCTACAGGGGACCATGAACACTGAAGCTTTCTTT. Filled out from reference TRBV7-9 and TRBJ1-1, the complete variable domain reads DTGVSQNPRHKITKRGQNVTFRCDPISEHNRLYWYRQTLGQGPEFLTYFQNEAQLEKSRLLSDRFSAERPKGSFSTLEIQRTEQGDSAMYLCASSLQGTMNTEAFFGQGTRLTVV.

The V call is TRBV20-1, the J call TRBJ1-1; 10 nucleotides align to TRBD1. The CDR3 runs 15 residues. V trimming: 3 bases; J trimming: 0 bases; junction bases outside the gene matches: 4. Germline CDR1 is DFQATT and CDR2 is SNEGSKA (reference sequence). The CDR3 protein is CSASRDRGLNTEAFF. The CDR3 DNA sequence: TGCAGTGCTAGTAGGGACAGGGGCTTGAACACTGAAGCTTTCTTT.

The CDR3 loop is CASRQVETQYF. CDR3 sequence (DNA): TGCGCCAGCCGACAAGTAGAGACCCAGTACTTC. The chain recombines TRBV5-1 with TRBJ2-5, with no clear D. Per germline, CDR1 SGHRS and CDR2 YFSETQ. Trimming shortened V by 7 bases and J by 4 bases, and 8 bases separated the two germline ends. The CDR3 runs 11 residues. Variable domain in full (rest from reference TRBV5-1 and TRBJ2-5): KAGVTQTPRYLIKTRGQQVTLSCSPISGHRSVSWYQQTPGQGLQFLFEYFSETQRNKGNFPGRFSGRQFSNSRSEMNVSTLELGDSALYLCASRQVETQYFGPGTRLLVL.

The chain combines TRBV24-1 with TRBJ2-5; 7 positions match TRBD2. The germline gives CDR1 KGHDR, CDR2 SFDVKD. The V and J ends lost 3 bases and 3 bases, in that order; junction bases with no gene match: 0. CDR3 length equals 13 residues. The CDR3 bases are TGTGCCACCAGTGATGGGAGGGAAGAGACCCAGTACTTC. This translates into CATSDGREETQYF.

This chain links TRBV5-8 with TRBJ2-3; no firm D call. From germline, CDR1 is SGHTS and CDR2 YDEGEE. V shed 0 bases and J shed 4 bases, with 12 bases lying between them. This CDR3 spans 15 amino acids. Here the CDR3 reads CASSLAGTVADTQYF. CDR3 in DNA: TGTGCCAGCAGCTTGGCCGGCACAGTGGCAGATACGCAGTATTTT.

The V and J genes are TRBV30 and TRBJ2-1; D not certain. Trimming took off 1 base at V and 10 bases at J, with 11 bases between the two ends. The CDR3 loop spans 12 amino acids. Germline CDR1 is GTSNPN and CDR2 is SVGIG (reference sequence). In nucleotides, the CDR3 is TGTGCCTGGAGTGCATCAATGCAGGAGCAGTTCTTC. Residues: CAWSASMQEQFF. Looking up the rest from reference TRBV30 and TRBJ2-1 gives the full variable domain: SQTIHQWPATLVQPVGSPLSLECTVEGTSNPNLYWYRQAAGRGLQLLFYSVGIGQISSEVPQNLSASRPQDRQFILSSKKLLLSDSGFYLCAWSASMQEQFFGPGTRLTVL.

The J gene is TRBJ1-4, the V gene TRBV3-1 (or the pseudogene TRBV3-2), with a tentative D call TRBD1 (6 bases). V was trimmed by 1 base and J by 3 bases, leaving 9 bases between them. Germline V CDR1 and CDR2: LGHDT, YNNKEL (reference sequence). The length of the CDR3 is 15 residues. CDR3: CASSQGAGANEKLFF. As DNA, the CDR3 is TGTGCCAGCAGCCAAGGGGCAGGGGCTAATGAAAAACTGTTTTTT.

The chain has TRBV3-1 (or the pseudogene TRBV3-2) and TRBJ2-7; 7 bases align to TRBD2. The ends lost 2 bases at V and 4 bases at J; junction bases unmatched: 8. The germline CDR1 and CDR2 sequences are LGHDT and YNNKEL (reference sequence). The CDR3 runs 15 residues. The DNA for the CDR3 is TGTGCCAGCAGCCAACGGCCGGGACTAAGGTACGAGCAGTACTTC. Its translation: CASSQRPGLRYEQYF.

V is TRBV5-6 and J is TRBJ1-4; 7 bases align to TRBD1. V trimming: 3 bases; J trimming: 8 bases; junction bases outside the gene matches: 10. The CDR3 has 15 amino acids. CDR1 is SGHDT and CDR2 is YYEEEE in the germline V gene. In DNA, the CDR3 is TGTGCCAGCAGCTGGATGAAGGCAGGGGGAGAAAAACTGTTTTTT. Protein product: CASSWMKAGGEKLFF.

The chain carries TRBV6-5 and TRBJ2-1; D ambiguous. The ends were cut back, 8 bases at V and 10 bases at J, with 9 bases in the middle. The length of the CDR3 is 10 residues. The germline V gene has CDR1 MNHEY and CDR2 SVGAGI. CDR3 protein: CASFSGEQFF. The CDR3 DNA follows: TGTGCCAGCTTTTCCGGGGAGCAGTTCTTC.

The chain couples TRBV4-3 to TRBJ2-1; tentative D call: TRBD2 (6 bases). This CDR3 contains 15 residues. V dropped 1 base and J dropped 7 bases, with 14 bases sitting between them. The germline gives CDR1 LGHNA, CDR2 YSLEER. The CDR3 DNA sequence: TGCGCCAGCAGCCAAGTACTGGCGGGGTATAATGAGCAGTTCTTC. This sequence encodes CASSQVLAGYNEQFF.

V is TRBV7-2 and J is TRBJ1-1, with 10 positions matching TRBD1. Germline-derived CDR1 and CDR2 are SGHTA and FQGNSA. The CDR3 runs 15 residues. V was pared by 5 bases and J by 7 bases, with 10 bases of the junction left unmatched. The CDR3, as DNA: TGTGCCAGCAGCCCCCGGGACAGGGGAGAGGATGAAGCTTTCTTT. It yields the protein CASSPRDRGEDEAFF.

The chain combines TRBV7-2 with TRBJ2-7; 11 bases are a match to TRBD1. The CDR3 is 13 amino acids. The germline gives CDR1 SGHTA, CDR2 FQGNSA. The trim removed 5 bases at V and 7 bases at J, leaving 4 bases unmatched. The CDR3 nucleotides read TGTGCCAGCAGCATCGGACAGGGGGCAGAGCAGTACTTC. It is translated as CASSIGQGAEQYF.

The V call is TRBV19, the J call TRBJ1-1; 10 positions match TRBD1. CDR3 length equals 17 residues. Germline CDR1 reads LNHDA; CDR2 reads SQIVND (reference sequence). Trimming took 7 bases from V and 7 from J; bases not matched to a gene: 18. The chain's CDR3 is CASIPLTGGQGPLEAFF. The CDR3, as DNA: TGTGCCAGTATTCCCCTCACGGGGGGACAGGGGCCCCTTGAAGCTTTCTTT.

Of note for this clone: One end of the junction fails to match germline, which may point to a read error. The chain recombines TRBV7-9 with TRBJ1-5, with TRBD1 as a possible D gene (6 bases). CDR3 length equals 18 residues. Germline CDR1 SEHNR, CDR2 FQNEAQ (reference sequence). The chain's CDR3 is CASSLDWGGSEKYQPQHF. The DNA of the CDR3 is TGTGCCAGCAGCTTAGATTGGGGGGGCAGTGAGAAGTATCAACCCCAGCATTTT.

The chain recombines TRBV5-1 with TRBJ1-1, with D maybe TRBD1 (6 bases). CDR1 and CDR2 (germline): SGHRS, YFSETQ. The germline V and J ends were trimmed by 0 bases and 4 bases, with 16 bases remaining between them. The CDR3 loop spans 16 amino acids. DNA for the CDR3: TGCGCCAGCAGCTTGGTCGGGGGGCGCGGGGGCACTGAAGCTTTCTTT. It encodes CASSLVGGRGGTEAFF.

The chain carries TRBV18 and TRBJ1-2; tentatively, D is TRBD1 (5 bases). V was pared by 3 bases and J by 6 bases, with 11 bases between. Germline CDR1 and CDR2: KGHSH and LQKENI. The CDR3 contains 13 residues. CDR3 bases: TGTGCCAGCTCACCGTTCAGGGATGATGGCTACACCTTC. The encoded protein is CASSPFRDDGYTF. Based on the CDR3 plus reference TRBV18 and TRBJ1-2, the full variable domain is NAGVMQNPRHLVRRRGQEARLRCSPMKGHSHVYWYRQLPEEGLKFMVYLQKENIIDESGMPKERFSAEFPKEGPSILRIQQVVRGDSAAYFCASSPFRDDGYTFGSGTRLTVV.

The gene calls are TRBV19 and TRBJ2-7, with 7 bases identical to TRBD1. Losses at the gene ends were 5 bases for V and 9 bases for J; bases not matched to a gene: 16. This CDR3 spans 15 amino acids. Per germline, CDR1 LNHDA and CDR2 SQIVND (reference sequence). CDR3 nucleotide sequence: TGTGCCAGTAGTTCAGCAGGGGGTTCGAAGAGAACGCAGTACTTC. It codes for CASSSAGGSKRTQYF. The variable domain in full, completed from reference TRBV19 and TRBJ2-7, reads DGGITQSPKYLFRKEGQNVTLSCEQNLNHDAMYWYRQDPGQGLRLIYYSQIVNDFQKGDIAEGYSVSREKKESFPLTVTSAQKNPTAFYLCASSSAGGSKRTQYFGPGTRLTVT.

J is TRBJ1-4 and V is TRBV19; D is unresolved. The CDR3 spans 13 residues. V lost 6 bases to trimming and J lost 6 bases, with 11 bases between them. Germline V gene sequence: CDR1 LNHDA, CDR2 SQIVND (reference sequence). The CDR3 DNA reads TGTGCCAGTAGCGTCAGAGGCGATGAAAAACTGTTTTTT. Translating gives CASSVRGDEKLFF.

The V and J genes are TRBV2 and TRBJ1-1, with 7 bases lining up with TRBD1. Germline lookup yields CDR1 SNHLY and CDR2 FYNNEI. J gave up 0 bases and V 8 bases, and 6 bases lay outside the gene matches. This CDR3 has 14 amino acids. The CDR3 sequence is CASVRGPMNTEAFF. The CDR3 region has the DNA TGTGCCAGCGTGAGGGGGCCAATGAACACTGAAGCTTTCTTT.

The rearrangement joins TRBV7-5 to TRBJ2-3; TRBD2 was called by the table and not checked on the DNA. TRBV7-5 is designated a pseudogene. The CDR3 spans 18 residues. The CDR3: CARSPRLAEKTSTDTQYF. CDR3 nucleotides: TGTGCCAGAAGCCCCCGACTAGCGGAAAAAACTAGCACAGATACGCAGTATTTT.